These 25 T cell receptor beta chains were sequenced from one sample in a study of tumor-infiltrating lymphocytes in primary liver carcinoma. The source material, roughly 18-32 mg of unsorted bulk tissue, was used to co-extract RNA and DNA. The authors made TCR beta cDNA from around 500 ng total RNA with a constant-region primer. The TCR beta library was amplified through three nested multiplex PCR rounds in a modified ARM-PCR procedure. The two initial PCR rounds, ten to eleven cycles each, used TRBV1-TRBV30 forward and C-beta reverse primers. TCRdb redid the calling of the multiplex PCR reads with MiXCR, one entry per CDR3 protein. The sample includes about 200,000 distinct CDR3 sequences, 85% of them seen just once. Specimen: tumor tissue from primary liver carcinoma. The source of these receptors is a man aged 40-50 years with primary liver carcinoma and hepatitis B virus infection.

A note on this clonotype: Germline and junction disagree at one end, which may indicate a read error. CDR3 loop: CSGTGAETQYF. CDR3 bases: TGCAGCGGTACAGGGGCGGAGACCCAATACTTC. This chain links TRBV29-1 with TRBJ2-5; TRBD1 aligns across 7 bases. CDR1 and CDR2 (germline): SQVTM, ANQGSEA. The CDR3 is made up of 11 amino acids. Looking up the rest from reference TRBV29-1 and TRBJ2-5 gives the full variable domain: SAVISQKPSRDICQRGTSLTIQCQVDSQVTMMFWYRQQPGQSLTLIATANQGSEATYESGFVIDKFPISRPNLTFSTLTVSNMSPEDSSIYLCSGTGAETQYFGPGTRLLVL.

This chain joins TRBV11-3 and TRBJ2-1; D uncertain. Germline V gene lookup returns CDR1 SGHNT and CDR2 YENEEA. This CDR3 has 14 residues. CDR3 loop: CTNSLGISNNEQFF. CDR3 sequence (DNA): TGTACCAACAGCTTAGGCATCTCGAACAATGAGCAGTTCTTC.

Details on this clonotype: Since no conserved phenylalanine or tryptophan closes the CDR3, a read error is the likely cause. V gene TRBV4-2 combines with J gene TRBJ2-1, with TRBD2 identical over 10 bases. The CDR3 totals 18 residues. CDR1 is LGHNA, CDR2 YNFKEQ, per germline. This CDR3 is CASSQATSGLSSCNEQFY. CDR3 bases: TGTGCCAGCAGCCAAGCGACTAGCGGGCTCAGCTCCTGCAATGAGCAGTTCTAC.

About this clonotype itself: This CDR3 fails to terminate in the conserved phenylalanine or tryptophan, so it likely reflects a read error. The chain is built from TRBV30 and TRBJ2-1; D is unclear. The CDR3 length is 11 residues. CDR1 is GTSNPN, CDR2 SVGIG, per germline (reference sequence). The DNA for the CDR3 is TGTGTCTGGGTGGAATACAATGAGCAGTTCTTA. Amino acids: CVWVEYNEQFL.

The chain is built from TRBV7-2 and TRBJ2-7, with TRBD2 identical over 8 bases. The CDR3 runs 15 residues. Trimming removed 1 base from V and 4 bases from J; junction bases left unmatched: 6. In germline, CDR1 is SGHTA, CDR2 FQGNSA. The CDR3 DNA sequence: TGTGCCAGCAGCTTAGTTAGCGGGATTAGTTACGAGCAGTACTTC. Its protein is CASSLVSGISYEQYF.

With regard to this clonotype: It is likely a read error, because the conserved phenylalanine at the end of the CDR3 is missing. The chain is built from TRBV15 and TRBJ2-7, with D hard to call. Trimming removed 6 bases at V and 3 bases at J, with 12 bases between. The CDR3 has 13 amino acids. Looked up from germline, CDR1 is LNHNV and CDR2 is YYDKDF (reference sequence). CDR3 loop: CATRRDSLYEQYI. The CDR3, as DNA: TGTGCCACCAGGCGAGATAGTCTCTACGAGCAGTACATC.

This clonotype has only a few counts. Because the CDR3 is missing its conserved closing phenylalanine or tryptophan, this is likely a read error. The CDR3 DNA reads TGTGCCAGCAGCCAAAACCTGGGGACAGGGACTTATGGCTACACCCTC. Its protein product is CASSQNLGTGTYGYTL. This sequence joins TRBV7-8 and TRBJ1-2, with 9 bases identical to TRBD1. The CDR3 covers 16 residues. V gave up 5 bases and J gave up 5 bases; unmatched junction bases: 12. Germline V gene sequence: CDR1 SGHVS, CDR2 FQNEAQ.

A word on this clonotype: The junction departs from the called germline gene at one end, perhaps through a read error. The chain couples TRBV29-1 to TRBJ2-3; the D is unclear. This CDR3 has 12 amino acids. The germline V gene has CDR1 SQVTM and CDR2 ANQGSEA. The CDR3 loop reads CSALSSTDAQYF. The DNA for the CDR3 is TGCAGCGCCCTGTCATCCACAGATGCGCAGTATTTT.

This clonotype was recorded only once. The chain joins TRBV29-1 to TRBJ2-7; 9 nucleotides align to TRBD2. Per the germline V gene, CDR1 is SQVTM and CDR2 is ANQGSEA. Unmatched junction bases numbered 4, after V lost 6 bases and J lost 1 base. The CDR3 extends over 13 amino acids. In DNA, the CDR3 is TGCAGCGTATGTAGCGGGAGTTCCTACGAGCAGTACTTC. Amino acid sequence: CSVCSGSSYEQYF.

Regarding this clonotype: One end of the junction fails to match germline, which may point to a read error. The CDR3 is CASSPSSIQVIGRESQYF. CDR3 sequence (DNA): TGTGCCAGCAGCCCTAGCTCAATCCAGGTTATTGGGCGGGAGAGCCAGTACTTC. This rearrangement joins TRBV11-2 to TRBJ2-5; 7 bases fit TRBD2. Germline CDR1 SGHAT, CDR2 FQNNGV. The CDR3 has 18 amino acids.

The table lists this clonotype with a few counts. This sequence may be a read error, since a much larger clone differs from it by one base. The chain employs TRBV2 and TRBJ1-1; no firm D call. With 7 bases removed from V and 12 bases from J, the gap between germline ends came to 15 bases. Germline CDR1 is SNHLY and CDR2 is FYNNEI. This CDR3 is built from 11 residues. CDR3 amino acids: CASTNRAEPFF. CDR3 coding DNA: TGTGCCAGCACCAACCGGGCAGAACCTTTCTTT.

Of note for this clonotype: A much larger clone lies a single base off, so this may be a read error. V usage is TRBV7-9 and J usage is TRBJ1-1; a weak D match, TRBD1 (6 bases). This CDR3 comprises 16 residues. CDR1 SEHNR and CDR2 FQNEAQ come from the germline V gene (reference sequence). The CDR3 region is CASSSPAIRGGTEALF. The CDR3 DNA follows: TGTGCCAGCAGCTCCCCCGCCATCAGGGGCGGCACTGAAGCTTTATTT.

This chain uses TRBV29-1 with TRBJ2-5, with D perhaps TRBD2 (5 bases). V lost 1 base and J lost 5, with 11 bases in between. The CDR3 has 13 residues. Germline assignment: CDR1 SQVTM and CDR2 ANQGSEA. Here the CDR3 reads CSVEGGLVETQYF. CDR3 nucleotide sequence: TGCAGCGTTGAAGGCGGGCTAGTGGAGACCCAGTACTTC.

On this clonotype itself: The junction differs from germline at one of its ends, possibly a read error. The rearrangement joins TRBV6-5 to TRBJ1-3, with 8 bases identical to TRBD1. The germline V gene encodes CDR1 MNHEY and CDR2 SVGAGI. The CDR3 spans 18 residues. The CDR3 region is CASSHGPRTGIAGNAIYF. The CDR3 DNA sequence: TGTGCCAGCAGTCACGGTCCGAGGACAGGGATCGCTGGAAACGCCATATATTTC.

The count of this clonotype is one. One junction end disagrees with the germline gene, perhaps due to a read error. The CDR3 sequence is CASSDGNSEANVLTF. In DNA, the CDR3 is TGCGCCAGCAGTGATGGAAACTCTGAGGCCAACGTCCTGACTTTC. The gene calls are TRBV4-3 and TRBJ2-6; D uncertain. The CDR3 covers 15 residues. Germline values: CDR1 LGHNA, CDR2 YSLEER.

V usage is TRBV9 and J usage is TRBJ2-2, with a tentative D call TRBD1 (5 bases). V lost 1 base and J lost 5, with 12 bases in between. CDR1 SGDLS and CDR2 YYNGEE come from the germline V gene. This CDR3 comprises 15 residues. The CDR3, as DNA: TGTGCCAGCAGCGTAAGGGGCGGTCAGACCGGGGAGCTGTTTTTT. Residues: CASSVRGGQTGELFF. The whole variable domain, remainder taken from reference TRBV9 and TRBJ2-2, is DSGVTQTPKHLITATGQRVTLRCSPRSGDLSVYWYQQSLDQGLQFLIQYYNGEERAKGNILERFSAQQFPDLHSELNLSSLELGDSALYFCASSVRGGQTGELFFGEGSRLTVL.

As for this clonotype: Because the CDR3 is missing its conserved closing phenylalanine or tryptophan, this is likely a read error. The DNA is omitted, as the CDR3 cannot be located on it reliably, and the CDR3 follows TCRdb's listing. This chain links TRBV29-1 with TRBJ2-3; the D call in the table, TRBD2, was not verified against the DNA. The CDR3 contains 14 residues when both ends are counted. CDR1 is SQVTM, CDR2 ANQGSEA, per germline. The CDR3 sequence is CSVDRTAMGDTQYV.

For this clonotype: This is likely a read error, given that the CDR3 carries no conserved phenylalanine or tryptophan at its end. J is TRBJ1-1 and V is TRBV29-1, with 8 positions matching TRBD1. V shed 8 bases, J shed 1 base, and the junction held 12 bases outside the gene matches. Germline CDR1 SQVTM, CDR2 ANQGSEA. There are 15 residues in the CDR3. CDR3 loop: CSRGQEVYQNTEAFS. The CDR3 region has the DNA TGCAGCAGGGGACAGGAAGTCTATCAGAACACTGAAGCTTTCTCT.

On this clonotype: A junction end diverges from the germline sequence, so it may reflect a read error. The gene calls are TRBV12-3 or TRBV12-4 and TRBJ1-2, with 7 nucleotides matching TRBD1. The CDR3 loop spans 14 amino acids. CDR3 residues: CASSPQTGYYGYIF. The CDR3 nucleotides are TGTGCCAGCAGTCCTCAGACAGGGTACTATGGCTATATCTTC.

This clonotype has just a few counts. An end of the junction differs from the germline gene, which may be a read error. V is TRBV6-5 and J is TRBJ1-1; no clear D. Per the germline V gene, CDR1 is MNHEY and CDR2 is SVGAGI. CDR3 length: 13 residues. The CDR3 DNA sequence: TGTGCTAGCAGTCTAGCCAGTTACACTGAAGTTTTCTTT. This gives the protein CASSLASYTEVFF.

Of note for this clonotype: This may be a read error, as it is one base from a much larger clone. The gene calls are TRBV5-1 and TRBJ2-2; the D gene is possibly TRBD2 (6 bases). CDR1 and CDR2 (germline): SGHRS, YFSETQ. This CDR3 spans 14 amino acids. Trimming took 4 bases from V and 3 from J, leaving 10 bases between them. The CDR3: CASSGRPDTGELFF. The DNA of the CDR3 is TGCGCCAGCAGCGGGAGGCCGGACACCGGGGAGCTGTTTTTT.

A note on this clonotype: The junction departs from the called germline gene at one end, perhaps through a read error. The chain couples TRBV30 to TRBJ2-3, with D perhaps TRBD2 (6 bases). The CDR3 consists of 14 residues. Germline loops: CDR1 GTSNPN, CDR2 SVGIG (reference sequence). The CDR3 sequence is CTWSAGTYSDMQYF. The CDR3 coding sequence is TGTACCTGGAGTGCGGGGACGTACTCTGATATGCAGTATTTT.

The chain employs TRBV14 and TRBJ2-2, with D unresolved. CDR3 size: 11 residues. Per germline, CDR1 SGHDN and CDR2 FVKESK. The CDR3 DNA follows: TGTGTCAACAGCCAAGTGCGGGAGCTGTTTTTT. It specifies CVNSQVRELFF.

Of note for this clonotype: An end of the junction differs from the germline gene, which may be a read error. The genes are TRBV11-1 and TRBJ2-7, with no clear D. From germline, CDR1 is SGHAT and CDR2 FQDESV (reference sequence). There are 15 residues in the CDR3. The CDR3 sequence: CARSSCRYSSYEQYF. The CDR3 DNA reads TGTGCCAGGAGCTCATGCCGGTACTCCTCCTACGAGCAGTACTTC.

In its sample, this clonotype was seen once. The junction does not match germline at one end; this may be a read error. The J gene is TRBJ2-3, the V gene TRBV6-1; D is tentatively TRBD1 or TRBD2 (5 bases each). The germline V gene has CDR1 MNHNS and CDR2 SASEGT. This CDR3 contains 16 residues. CDR3 bases: TGTGCCAGCGGTGAAATAGGAGGACAATACACAGATACGCAGTATTTT. It translates to CASGEIGGQYTDTQYF.